The next 14 T cell receptor beta chains were all read from a single sample in a study of a mutant IDH1 vaccine in newly diagnosed glioma. The time point: week 5, during vaccination. All doses held 300 ug of mutant IDH1 20-mer peptide, with topical imiquimod. No cognate antigen is known for these TCRs. Sequencing used immunoSEQ multiplex PCR; TCRdb keeps in-frame clones, though not all of them. Here the sample spans about 12,000 clones, roughly 84% being singletons. The specimen was PBMCs, collected from a glioma patient whose treatment included an IDH1 peptide vaccine. These receptors all stem from a woman in her 40s with glioma. Some clones in this sample may be carry-over from other donors' samples.

The chain carries TRBV6-5 and TRBJ1-4; D is unclear. With 4 bases removed from V and 0 bases from J, the gap between germline ends came to 6 bases. CDR1 is MNHEY and CDR2 is SVGAGI in the germline V gene. The CDR3 runs 14 residues. The CDR3 coding sequence is TGTGCCAGCAGTTTACAAGCAACTAATGAAAAACTGTTTTTT. Amino acids: CASSLQATNEKLFF.

This chain connects TRBV6-5 to TRBJ1-4; D gene ambiguous. V shed 5 bases and J shed 0 bases, with 7 bases lying between them. Germline V gives CDR1 MNHEY, CDR2 SVGAGI. The CDR3 has 14 residues. The CDR3 spells CASSQTATNEKLFF. The CDR3 bases are TGTGCCAGCAGTCAAACCGCAACTAATGAAAAACTGTTTTTT.

The chain is built from TRBV5-1 and TRBJ2-1, with TRBD2 matching 11 bases. The CDR3 totals 15 residues. Germline values: CDR1 SGHRS, CDR2 YFSETQ. V was clipped by 6 bases and J by 2 bases; unmatched bases: 4. CDR3: CASTRLAGPYNEQFF. For the CDR3, the DNA is TGCGCCAGCACCAGACTAGCGGGGCCCTACAATGAGCAGTTCTTC.

This chain connects TRBV12-5 to TRBJ2-7, with D possibly being TRBD2 (5 bases). Trimming cost V 3 bases and J 9 bases, with 27 bases left between them. Germline CDR1 is LGHNT and CDR2 is FRNRAP. The CDR3 is made up of 17 amino acids. In nucleotides, the CDR3 is TGTGCTAGTGGTTTCGAAAACCCCCCACAGTATCGAGGGAGGCAGTACTTC. Amino acid sequence: CASGFENPPQYRGRQYF.

CDR3 DNA: TGTGCCAGTAGTATAGAGGGGTTAGGGAATCAGCCCCAGCATTTT. Translation gives CASSIEGLGNQPQHF. The J gene is TRBJ1-5, the V gene TRBV19; the D is unclear. Trimming took off 0 bases at V and 4 bases at J, with 10 bases between the two ends. The V gene's germline CDR1 is LNHDA and CDR2 SQIVND (reference sequence). This CDR3 contains 15 residues.

The CDR3, as DNA: TGTGCCAGCAGTTTAAGCGGGAACCTCAACGAGCAGTACTTC. As protein: CASSLSGNLNEQYF. The genes are TRBV27 and TRBJ2-7; 7 nucleotides agree with TRBD2. The CDR3 has 14 amino acids. Germline V gives CDR1 MNHEY, CDR2 SMNVEV (reference sequence). Losses at the gene ends were 2 bases for V and 5 bases for J; bases not matched to a gene: 6.

The CDR3: CASSLEIGNSPLHF. The DNA for the CDR3 is TGTGCCAGCAGCTTAGAGATCGGAAATTCACCCCTCCACTTT. This chain uses TRBV7-9 with TRBJ1-6; D is uncertain. V gave up 1 base and J gave up 7 bases, with 8 bases separating them. This CDR3 has 14 amino acids. Looked up from germline, CDR1 is SEHNR and CDR2 is FQNEAQ (reference sequence).

The chain couples TRBV7-7 to TRBJ2-5; 14 bases align to TRBD2. The V gene's germline CDR1 is SSHAT and CDR2 FNYEAQ (reference sequence). The CDR3 is 15 residues long. The ends lost 5 bases at V and 5 bases at J; junction bases unmatched: 4. Here the CDR3 reads CASSLRTSGRETQYF. CDR3 bases: TGTGCCAGCAGCCTAAGGACTAGCGGGAGGGAGACCCAGTACTTC.

This clone was seen more than once but under ten times. The V call is TRBV7-2, the J call TRBJ2-2, with 11 nucleotides matching TRBD2. The CDR3 runs 18 residues. CDR1 is SGHTA, CDR2 FQGNSA, per germline. V trimming: 6 bases; J trimming: 4 bases; junction bases outside the gene matches: 13. The CDR3 is CASRAMALAGGVTGELFF. The DNA for the CDR3 is TGTGCCAGCAGAGCTATGGCTCTAGCGGGGGGAGTCACCGGGGAGCTGTTTTTT.

V is TRBV7-9 and J is TRBJ2-7; TRBD2 matches 8 bases. The length of the CDR3 is 15 residues. Germline CDR1 and CDR2: SEHNR and FQNEAQ (reference sequence). V was pared by 1 base and J by 6 bases, with 8 bases of the junction left unmatched. The CDR3 DNA follows: TGTGCCAGCAGCTTAGTCGGTAGCGGGGATGGCGAGCAGTACTTC. Its translation is CASSLVGSGDGEQYF.

The CDR3 here is CASSFDRERGYTF. The CDR3 DNA reads TGTGCCAGCAGCTTTGACAGGGAGCGTGGCTACACCTTC. This chain joins TRBV7-9 and TRBJ1-2; TRBD1 agrees at 7 bases. Unmatched junction bases numbered 5, after V lost 3 bases and J lost 7 bases. The germline CDR1 and CDR2 sequences are SEHNR and FQNEAQ (reference sequence). CDR3 size: 13 residues.

This clone was picked up one time. The chain couples TRBV19 to TRBJ2-6, with 11 bases lining up with TRBD1. The CDR3 runs to 19 residues. The V segment lost 4 bases and the J segment 2 bases; nucleotides outside the gene matches: 10. Looked up from germline, CDR1 is LNHDA and CDR2 is SQIVND (reference sequence). The CDR3 region is CASSTLGQGASTGANVLTF. Here the CDR3 DNA reads TGTGCCAGTAGTACCCTTGGACAGGGGGCCTCGACTGGGGCCAACGTCCTGACTTTC.

The chain carries TRBV2 and TRBJ2-7, with D perhaps TRBD1 (6 bases). This CDR3 spans 15 amino acids. V lost 8 bases and J lost 2, with 19 bases in between. Germline V gives CDR1 SNHLY, CDR2 FYNNEI. The CDR3 DNA follows: TGTGCCAGCCAAAACGTCGGTACAGGGACCTACGAGCAGTACTTC. It yields the protein CASQNVGTGTYEQYF.

This clone was recorded only once. The DNA of the CDR3 is TGCGCCAGCGGCCTAGGACAGGGGGTCGAGCAGTACTTC. Its protein is CASGLGQGVEQYF. The chain is built from TRBV4-3 and TRBJ2-7, with TRBD1 matching over 10 bases. The CDR3 is 13 residues long. From germline, CDR1 is LGHNA and CDR2 YSLEER. Trimming took 8 bases from V and 6 from J; bases not matched to a gene: 7.